A selection of T cell receptor beta chains follows, all from one sample in a study of identical twins. In TCRdb, the 5' RACE reads were re-called with MiXCR into one record per CDR3 protein. The table records about 450,000 distinct CDR3 sequences, less than 20% of them present only once. Sequenced input: naive T cells sorted from blood. The receptors here all came from a man aged 50 to 60 in good health. The CDR3 runs from the conserved cysteine through the conserved F or W. D genes are given only for firm matches. Size tells how often a clone was seen (once, few, many) or the class of an expanded clone, and some rows leave it out.

size	V	J	D	DNA	CDR3
NA	TRBV5-6	TRBJ1-4	NA	TGTGCCAGCAGCTTCCGGGACGGTAATGAAAAACTGTTTTTT	CASSFRDGNEKLFF
many	TRBV6-5	TRBJ2-3	TRBD1	TGTGCCAGCAGTTACTCGGGACAGGGCACAGATACGCAGTATTTT	CASSYSGQGTDTQYF
NA	TRBV20-1	TRBJ1-1	NA	TGCAGTGCTAGAGAGACGACCAAGATGAACACTGAAGCTTTCTTT	CSARETTKMNTEAFF
NA	TRBV6-5	TRBJ2-1	NA	TGTGCCAGCAGTGACCCGACAGAAGAGCAGTTCTTC	CASSDPTEEQFF
few	TRBV2	TRBJ1-5	NA	TGTGCCAGCAGTGAAAGGGAGGGGAATCAGCCCCAGCATTTT	CASSEREGNQPQHF
NA	TRBV15	TRBJ1-5	TRBD1	TGTGCCACCAGCAAGGAAGGGGGCTCGGAGCCCCAGCATTTT	CATSKEGGSEPQHF
NA	TRBV3-1	TRBJ2-1	NA	TGTGCCAGCAGCCCGATGGGCGGGGTTTTCCACAATGAGCAGTTCTTC	CASSPMGGVFHNEQFF
NA	TRBV4-3	TRBJ2-2	NA	TGCGCCAGCAGCCAGGGGACCCTAGTAGCCGGGGAGCTGTTTTTT	CASSQGTLVAGELFF
many	TRBV11-2	TRBJ2-7	TRBD2	TGTGCCAGCAGCTTAGGGAATCCGGGACTAGCAACCTCCTACGAGCAGTACTTC	CASSLGNPGLATSYEQYF
NA	TRBV24-1	TRBJ2-7	NA	TGTGCCACCAGTGATCGCACGACCATGACGAACGAGCAGTACTTC	CATSDRTTMTNEQYF
many	TRBV28	TRBJ1-5	NA	TGTGCCAGCAGTTTATGGAACAGGGAGGATCAGCCCCAGCATTTT	CASSLWNREDQPQHF
NA	TRBV3-1	TRBJ2-1	TRBD2	TGTGCCAGCAGCCTCGTAGGACTAGCGGAGTACAATGAGCAGTTCTTC	CASSLVGLAEYNEQFF
NA	TRBV20-1	TRBJ2-3	NA	TGCAGTGCTACCAGTCGACAGCGCGGTGGGACAGATACGCAGTATTTT	CSATSRQRGGTDTQYF
NA	TRBV4-1	TRBJ2-7	TRBD2	TGCGCCAGCAGCCAAGTTACTAGCGGGGGTTACGAGCAGTACTTC	CASSQVTSGGYEQYF
NA	TRBV23-1	TRBJ2-7	NA	TGCGCCAGCAGTCAGCCGGGGCGGGCCAGGGAGGCCTACGAGCAGTACTTC	CASSQPGRAREAYEQYF
few	TRBV10-2	TRBJ2-2	TRBD2	TGCGCCAGCAGTGATATAGCGGGGCGGGGCGGGGAGCTGTTTTTT	CASSDIAGRGGELFF
NA	TRBV6-2/TRBV6-3	TRBJ2-7	TRBD1	TGTGCCAGCAGTTACAACGGACAGGGGCCAACTAATTTGCAGTACTTC	CASSYNGQGPTNLQYF
NA	TRBV4-1	TRBJ1-4	NA	TGCGCCAGCAGCCAAGATAGGATTAATTCGGAACTGTTTTTT	CASSQDRINSELFF
many	TRBV20-1	TRBJ2-1	TRBD2	TGCAGTGCTAGCGGGAGGCAATACAATGAGCAGTTCTTC	CSASGRQYNEQFF
NA	TRBV6-4	TRBJ2-1	NA	TGTGCCAGCAGTGACCCAGACTGGGGTTGCAATGAGCAGTTCTTC	CASSDPDWGCNEQFF
NA	TRBV15	TRBJ2-1	TRBD2	TGTGCCACCAGCAGAGATTTCGGACTAGCGGGAGTCCCCTACAATGAGCAGTTCTTC	CATSRDFGLAGVPYNEQFF
many	TRBV29-1	TRBJ2-3	TRBD1	TGCAGCGCCAACAGGGGTAGCACAGATACGCAGTATTTT	CSANRGSTDTQYF
many	TRBV10-3	TRBJ2-1	TRBD1	TGTGCCACCTCTGAGGGGCGACAGGGGAATGAGCAGTTCTTC	CATSEGRQGNEQFF
many	TRBV7-6	TRBJ2-3	NA	TGTGCCAGCAGCTCACTTAAAACAGATACGCAGTATTTT	CASSSLKTDTQYF
many	TRBV10-3	TRBJ2-7	TRBD1	TGTGCCTACTGGACAGGACTGAGGGAGCAGTACTTC	CAYWTGLREQYF
NA	TRBV11-2	TRBJ2-5	TRBD1	TGTGCCAGCAGCTTAGTTTGGGGACCGGGACAGGGACGGTCCGAGACCCAGTACTTC	CASSLVWGPGQGRSETQYF
NA	TRBV6-5	TRBJ2-5	TRBD2	TGTGCCAGCAGTTACTTGGCTAGCGGGGCGGGGGAGACCCAGTACTTC	CASSYLASGAGETQYF
NA	TRBV10-3	TRBJ2-5	TRBD2	TGTGCCATCAGGCAAGGGAGGGAGCAAGAGACCCAGTACTTC	CAIRQGREQETQYF
few	TRBV7-9	TRBJ2-5	NA	TGTGCCAGCAGCGTATGGACAGAGAAAGAGACCCAGTACTTC	CASSVWTEKETQYF
NA	TRBV21-1	TRBJ1-1	NA	TGTGCCAGCAGCTACCAACAGGGCGGGGTCACTGAAGCTTTCTTT	CASSYQQGGVTEAFF
many	TRBV24-1	TRBJ2-1	TRBD2	TGTGCCACCAGTTCTCAGCGGGGGGGCGATGAGCAGTTCTTC	CATSSQRGGDEQFF
NA	TRBV4-1	TRBJ1-2	TRBD1	TGCGCCAGCAGCCAAACCTCGGACAGGGCTACTGGCTACACCTTC	CASSQTSDRATGYTF
many	TRBV15	TRBJ2-5	NA	TGTGCCACCAGCAGACCGGACCGGCTCGAGACCCAGTACTTC	CATSRPDRLETQYF
few	TRBV15	TRBJ2-3	TRBD1	TGTGCCACCAGCAGAGGTACAGGGGGCTTTAACACAGATACGCAGTATTTT	CATSRGTGGFNTDTQYF
few	TRBV10-3	TRBJ2-2	TRBD2	TGTGCCATCAGTGCCGGGACTAGGGGTGCCGGGGAGCTGTTTTTT	CAISAGTRGAGELFF
NA	TRBV4-2	TRBJ1-3	NA	TGTGCCAGCAGCGCATCCCCCACGGCCTCTGGAAACACCATATATTTT	CASSASPTASGNTIYF
NA	TRBV28	TRBJ2-7	TRBD1	TGTGCCAGCAGGATGGACAGGGGCTCCTACGAGCAGTACTTC	CASRMDRGSYEQYF
once	TRBV4-2	TRBJ2-7	TRBD2	TGTGCCAGCAGCCAAGAAGGGTTTGGGCTAGCGGAAGAGCAGTACTTC	CASSQEGFGLAEEQYF
NA	TRBV20-1	TRBJ2-5	TRBD1	TGCAGTGCTGAGCAGGGACAGAGAGAGACCCAGTACTTC	CSAEQGQRETQYF
many	TRBV27	TRBJ1-4	NA	TGTGCCAGCAGTTTATCGACAGGAGGGGCTGAAAAACTGTTTTTT	CASSLSTGGAEKLFF
few	TRBV4-3	TRBJ1-2	NA	TGCGCCAGCAGCCAAGATGGGGGCCCCCGTGGCTACACCTTC	CASSQDGGPRGYTF
NA	TRBV29-1	TRBJ2-7	NA	TGCAGCGTTGAAGTCCCGTCTAGGGGCCTGCTGCCAGGGGAGCAGTACTTC	CSVEVPSRGLLPGEQYF
NA	TRBV6-1	TRBJ1-5	NA	TGTGCCAGCAGTGAACAGGGGAACCAGCCCCAGCATTTT	CASSEQGNQPQHF
few	TRBV5-1	TRBJ2-1	NA	TGCGCCAGCAGCTTGGCCCTCAGGGGACATGAGCAGTTCTTC	CASSLALRGHEQFF
few	TRBV5-1	TRBJ1-5	TRBD1	TGCGCCAGCAGCCCGGGGGACAGGGATGCTCAGCCCCAGCATTTT	CASSPGDRDAQPQHF
NA	TRBV28	TRBJ2-5	NA	TGTGCCGGCAGTGACTCCCTGGGGTCGGAGACCCAGTACTTC	CAGSDSLGSETQYF
many	TRBV10-3	TRBJ1-5	NA	TGTGCCACCCGGACCGACGGGAATAGCAATCAGCCCCAGCATTTT	CATRTDGNSNQPQHF
NA	TRBV9	TRBJ2-5	TRBD1	TGTGCCAGCAGCGGTGGCCCCCCGACAGGGGTAGAGACCCAGTACTTC	CASSGGPPTGVETQYF
many	TRBV7-2	TRBJ2-3	NA	TGTGCCAGCAGCTTATCGCCTAATCGACTGGGGGCTAATACGCAGTATTTT	CASSLSPNRLGANTQYF
NA	TRBV6-1	TRBJ1-1	NA	TGTGCCAGCAGGAAGGTTGTGAACACTGAAGCTTTCTTT	CASRKVVNTEAFF
NA	TRBV2	TRBJ1-1	NA	TGTGCCAGCAGCGCAGACTGGAACACTGAAGCTTTCTTT	CASSADWNTEAFF
many	TRBV20-1	TRBJ2-5	TRBD2	TGCAGTGCGGGCGGGGAGGGAGCGGACGAGACCCAGTACTTC	CSAGGEGADETQYF